This T cell receptor beta chain was captured in a study of low-dose radiotherapy and immunotherapy resistance in tumors. Across the whole study: Ipilimumab 1 mg/kg every six weeks, together with nivolumab 240 mg every two weeks, was given intravenously to patients. The drug cyclophosphamide was given into a vein at 200 mg/m2 every two weeks, one day before radiation and immunotherapy.

This clonotype occurred many times. TRAV- and TRBV-specific primers primed first-strand cDNA, covering alpha and beta chains. Both a constant-region primer and a V-primer adapter served to amplify TCRs across 20 to 25 PCR cycles. Via MiXCR, TCRdb re-called the reads, giving one row per CDR3 protein. Of roughly 100,000 distinct CDR3 sequences in the sample, 20% to 25% were seen once. Documented time point: after trial treatment. Indicated treatment: LDRT plus nivolumab, ipilimumab, low-dose cyclophosphamide and aspirin (RACIN trial). Tumors of eligible patients were advanced, solid and lacking tumor-infiltrating lymphocytes. This specimen was PBMCs, taken after low-dose radiotherapy plus immunotherapy. The sequence was obtained from a male donor with prostate cancer.

The CDR3: CASSLVGENIQYF. In DNA, the CDR3 is TGTGCCAGCAGTTTGGTTGGGGAAAACATTCAGTACTTC. The genes are TRBV12-3 or TRBV12-4 and TRBJ2-4; D not certain. The CDR3 is made up of 13 amino acids. V was trimmed by 3 bases and J by 5 bases, leaving 8 bases between them.